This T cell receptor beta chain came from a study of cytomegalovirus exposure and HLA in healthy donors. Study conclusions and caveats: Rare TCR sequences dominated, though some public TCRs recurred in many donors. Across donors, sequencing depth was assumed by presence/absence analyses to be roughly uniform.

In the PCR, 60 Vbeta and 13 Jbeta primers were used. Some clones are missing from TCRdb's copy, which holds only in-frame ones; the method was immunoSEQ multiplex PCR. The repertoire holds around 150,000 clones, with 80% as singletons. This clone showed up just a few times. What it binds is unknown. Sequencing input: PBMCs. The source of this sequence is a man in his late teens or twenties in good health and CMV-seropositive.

Here the CDR3 DNA reads TGTGCCAGCAGCCAAGAGGATGGGGACAGCTCCTACGAGCAGTACTTC. This codes for CASSQEDGDSSYEQYF. This chain joins TRBV14 and TRBJ2-7, with 7 bases identical to TRBD1. The CDR3 is 16 amino acids. Germline V CDR1 and CDR2: SGHDN, FVKESK. V shed 0 bases and J 0 bases; nucleotides not matched to a gene: 5.